The 20 T cell receptor beta chains below all came from one sample that was sequenced in a study of T cell repertoires in ileal Crohn's disease. TCRdb's copy holds only in-frame clones and misses some; the assay was immunoSEQ multiplex PCR. Counted here are around 8,200 clones, more than 60% occurring once; the ten biggest clones make up 8% to 9.5%. Sequencing used ileal tissue. These receptors were collected from an adult with Crohn's disease.

The J gene is TRBJ2-2, the V gene TRBV27, with 15 bases matching TRBD2. The ends lost 6 bases at V and 4 bases at J; junction bases unmatched: 3. The CDR3 runs to 16 residues. Germline-derived CDR1 and CDR2 are MNHEY and SMNVEV (reference sequence). This CDR3 is CASRGLAGGTTGELFF. In nucleotides, the CDR3 is TGTGCCAGCAGGGGACTAGCGGGGGGAACCACCGGGGAGCTGTTTTTT.

The chain uses TRBV4-3 and TRBJ2-5; 8 bases fit TRBD2. Germline V CDR1 and CDR2: LGHNA, YSLEER. Germline trimming cut 3 bases from V and 5 bases from J; bases unmatched to any gene: 5. CDR3 length: 14 amino acids. This chain's CDR3 is CASSQRLAYETQYF. The CDR3 DNA is TGCGCCAGCAGCCAGAGACTAGCGTATGAGACCCAGTACTTC.

This clone was seen a handful of times. The rearrangement links TRBV29-1 to TRBJ1-2; TRBD1 matches 8 bases. The CDR3 is 14 amino acids. Germline-derived CDR1 and CDR2 are SQVTM and ANQGSEA. V was pared by 7 bases and J by 8 bases, with 15 bases of the junction left unmatched. CDR3 sequence (DNA): TGCAGCGCGGCCCCCTCAGGGGGCTATCGGGGCTACACCTTC. Protein sequence: CSAAPSGGYRGYTF.

The sample holds a few counts of this clone. The CDR3 is CAWKRGQGVREQYF. CDR3 DNA: TGTGCCTGGAAGAGGGGACAGGGGGTCCGGGAGCAGTACTTC. This sequence joins TRBV30 and TRBJ2-7; 11 positions agree with TRBD1. Germline assignment: CDR1 GTSNPN and CDR2 SVGIG (reference sequence). The CDR3 is 14 amino acids. The J segment lost 7 bases and the V segment lost 4 bases, leaving 9 bases of the junction unmatched.

The rearrangement joins TRBV18 to TRBJ2-7; D perhaps matches TRBD2 (6 bases). CDR1 is KGHSH, CDR2 LQKENI, per germline. The CDR3 runs 16 residues. V was clipped by 0 bases and J by 7 bases, with 19 bases between them. CDR3 sequence reads: CASSPPPGAASWEQYF. The CDR3 DNA sequence: TGTGCCAGCTCACCACCACCGGGAGCGGCTTCCTGGGAGCAGTACTTC.

In its sample, this clone is medium-sized. The rearrangement uses TRBV29-1 and TRBJ1-2; D uncertain. This CDR3 contains 14 residues. Germline assignment: CDR1 SQVTM and CDR2 ANQGSEA. The V end lost 0 bases, the J end lost 4 bases, and 12 bases lay between the germline ends. The CDR3 loop reads CSVEENRSRYGYTF. The CDR3 DNA sequence: TGCAGCGTTGAAGAAAATCGGTCTCGCTATGGCTACACCTTC.

This chain joins TRBV2 and TRBJ2-3; unclear D gene. Trimming stripped 6 bases from V and 2 bases from J, with 12 bases between. Germline loops: CDR1 SNHLY, CDR2 FYNNEI. The CDR3 totals 14 residues. CDR3 amino acids: CASSAVVDTDTQYF. The CDR3 nucleotides are TGTGCCAGCAGCGCCGTAGTTGACACAGATACGCAGTATTTT.

For this clone: The same CDR3 is also encoded by other DNA sequences in this sample. The chain recombines TRBV4-2 with TRBJ1-1; 8 positions match TRBD1. This CDR3 region has 14 residues. Germline CDR1 and CDR2: LGHNA and YNFKEQ. The junction had 2 bases not matched to a gene; V was cut back by 0 bases and J by 5 bases. CDR3 region: CASSQDTGGTEAFF. In DNA form, the CDR3 reads TGTGCCAGCAGCCAAGACACAGGGGGGACTGAAGCTTTCTTT.

V is TRBV7-2 and J is TRBJ1-2; D call uncertain. The germline CDR1 and CDR2 sequences are SGHTA and FQGNSA. This CDR3 contains 15 residues. V was shortened by 5 bases and J by 0 bases, with 13 bases between the two germline ends. CDR3 region: CASSALPQANYGYTF. In DNA, the CDR3 is TGTGCCAGCAGCGCCCTCCCTCAGGCTAACTATGGCTACACCTTC.

This chain uses TRBV6-1 with TRBJ2-6; D unclear. This CDR3 comprises 15 residues. Germline CDR1 is MNHNS and CDR2 is SASEGT. Trimming took off 7 bases at V and 0 bases at J, with 10 bases between the two ends. CDR3 residues: CASNPQSSGANVLTF. The CDR3 nucleotides are TGTGCCAGCAACCCACAGAGCTCTGGGGCCAACGTCCTGACTTTC.

This chain connects TRBV7-8 to TRBJ2-1; 11 nucleotides match TRBD2. The CDR3 contains 17 residues. The V gene's germline CDR1 is SGHVS and CDR2 FQNEAQ. Trimming at V came to 7 bases and at J to 9 bases, leaving 17 bases not matched to a gene. The CDR3 loop reads CASTLREETSGAGEQFF. For the CDR3, the DNA is TGTGCCAGCACCCTAAGGGAGGAGACTAGCGGGGCTGGTGAGCAGTTCTTC. The whole variable domain, remainder taken from reference TRBV7-8 and TRBJ2-1, is GAGVSQSPRYKVAKRGQDVALRCDPISGHVSLFWYQQALGQGPEFLTYFQNEAQLDKSGLPSDRFFAERPEGSVSTLKIQRTQQEDSAVYLCASTLREETSGAGEQFFGPGTRLTVL.

The V call is TRBV25-1, the J call TRBJ2-3; 7 nucleotides agree with TRBD2. CDR1 MGHDK and CDR2 SYGVNS come from the germline V gene. The junction had 2 bases not matched to a gene; V was cut back by 4 bases and J by 1 base. The CDR3 is 14 amino acids. CDR3 sequence (DNA): TGTGCCAGCAGTGCACGGGGGGGCACAGATACGCAGTATTTT. Encoded protein: CASSARGGTDTQYF.

This sequence joins TRBV2 and TRBJ1-2, with 10 bases matching TRBD1. Trimming removed 6 bases from V and 6 bases from J; junction bases left unmatched: 7. The CDR3 sequence is 14 residues long. The germline V gene has CDR1 SNHLY and CDR2 FYNNEI. The CDR3, as DNA: TGTGCCAGCAGCGGGACAGGGGACGGGAATGGCTACACCTTC. This codes for CASSGTGDGNGYTF.

V and J are TRBV4-3 and TRBJ2-4; the D gene is possibly TRBD2 (5 bases). The V end lost 0 bases, the J end lost 1 base, and 16 bases lay between the germline ends. The CDR3 covers 18 residues. From germline, CDR1 is LGHNA and CDR2 YSLEER. CDR3 protein: CASSQDHWVGGAKNIQYF. CDR3 in DNA: TGCGCCAGCAGCCAAGATCATTGGGTTGGCGGGGCCAAAAACATTCAGTACTTC.

This sequence joins TRBV28 and TRBJ2-7; the D gene is possibly TRBD2 (6 bases). The CDR3 has 14 amino acids. V lost 6 bases and J 0 bases, leaving 12 bases between the germline ends. Germline loops: CDR1 MDHEN, CDR2 SYDVKM. The CDR3 sequence: CASRIGGNSYEQYF. The CDR3 DNA sequence: TGTGCCAGCAGGATAGGAGGGAACTCCTACGAGCAGTACTTC.

Notes on this clone: Other nucleotide sequences from this sample produce the same CDR3. The CDR3 region is CASSSTGVGNTIYF. CDR3 bases: TGCGCCAGCAGCTCGACAGGGGTCGGAAACACCATATATTTT. The chain joins TRBV5-1 to TRBJ1-3; 8 bases are a match to TRBD1. CDR1 and CDR2 from the germline V gene are SGHRS and YFSETQ. This CDR3 spans 14 amino acids. J was trimmed by 4 bases and V by 3 bases; bases with no gene match: 3.

This chain joins TRBV7-9 and TRBJ1-1; 7 bases map to TRBD1. J lost 2 bases, V lost 5 bases, and 5 bases had no gene match. This CDR3 has 14 amino acids. Germline CDR1 is SEHNR and CDR2 is FQNEAQ (reference sequence). The CDR3 DNA follows: TGTGCCAGCAGCCCCACAGGGGCTAACACTGAAGCTTTCTTT. This translates into CASSPTGANTEAFF.

The chain links TRBV12-1 to TRBJ2-7; no check of the table's D call, TRBD2, against the DNA was made. TRBV12-1 is labeled a pseudogene. The CDR3 runs to 14 residues. Written as DNA, the CDR3 is TGTGCCAGCAGCTTACGGGGGTTAGGGTACGAGCAGTACTTC. This codes for CASSLRGLGYEQYF.

The chain carries TRBV28 and TRBJ2-7; a weak D match, TRBD1 (6 bases). CDR1 and CDR2 (germline): MDHEN, SYDVKM. CDR3 length equals 15 residues. V lost 6 bases and J 2 bases, leaving 17 bases between the germline ends. CDR3 sequence: CASSFDRTVAYEQYF. CDR3 DNA sequence: TGTGCCAGCAGCTTCGATCGGACAGTGGCCTACGAGCAGTACTTC.

There are a few counts of this clone. The CDR3 DNA reads TGTGCCAGCAGCCCGAGAGGACAGGGAACAAGGGAAAAACTGTTTTTT. Protein product: CASSPRGQGTREKLFF. The rearrangement links TRBV7-8 to TRBJ1-4; 8 bases line up with TRBD1. The CDR3 covers 16 residues. V was pared by 5 bases and J by 8 bases, with 13 bases of the junction left unmatched. The germline gives CDR1 SGHVS, CDR2 FQNEAQ.